This TCR beta chain was recovered during a study of T cells after yellow fever vaccination (dated by TCRdb to about 2019). General notes on the study: The SMART-Seq v4 Ultra Low Input RNA kit was used to prepare libraries from fractions with low cell numbers. Blood samples were taken at several timepoints before and after primary and secondary immunization, and bulk PBMC replicates and cell subsets were isolated. Two healthy male donors, one aged 18 to 30 and one aged 30 to 39 years, made up the cohort. To track T-cell clones before and after primary and booster YFV17D yellow fever vaccination, bulk TCR alpha and beta repertoires were sequenced longitudinally.

Only a few counts were recorded for this clonotype. No cognate antigen has been identified for it. No qualities accompany the bases; no much larger clone lies one base away. Synthesis of TCR cDNA relied on 5'RACE template switching, a step that introduced a universal primer site along with unique molecular identifiers. cDNA synthesis was primed from both the TCR alpha and TCR beta constant segments. Library amplification involved two PCR steps, and the second step added sample barcodes and sequencing adapters. Sequencing of the libraries was done on either Illumina HiSeq 2500 (2x100 bp) or NovaSeq (2x150 bp). The authors' pipeline ran thus. MIGEC was used to demultiplex reads and collapse the reads into UMI consensus sequences, and MiXCR was used for V(D)J alignment. Vaccine-responding clonotypes were identified with edgeR using replicate PBMC samples, with FDR below 0.01 and a log2 fold change above 5 up to day 15 being required. Bulk clonotypes were assigned CD4 or CD8 identity according to which sequenced CD4 or CD8 repertoire held them at higher abundance. Clones were called with MiXCR by TCRdb after fastp trimmed the public reads at Q25, and only in-frame beta chains were retained. Rows with one shared CDR3 protein collapse into an entry with the most common genes and DNA. In this record, the V and J calls reflect TCRdb's handling and not the investigators' own analysis. The sample table contains 620,000 or so distinct CDR3 sequences; only one count was recorded for over 9% of them. The ten biggest clones cover around 14% of the sample.

In the paper's terms, the treatment or condition label means: live attenuated yellow fever vaccine strain. At every blood-draw timepoint, two biological replicates of bulk PBMCs were collected. A standard Ficoll-Paque protocol was used to isolate PBMCs from peripheral blood. TriZol was used to extract RNA from bulk PBMCs, from CD4 and CD8 fractions, and from dextramer-positive and dextramer-negative fractions. On the study overall, not on this receptor specifically: Because only two donors were included in the study, the extent to which the findings can be generalized is limited. Most clones expanded after primary vaccination (about 96% of CD4 and about 85% of CD8) were re-detected after the booster, suggesting that broad memory maintenance occurred. Computational filtering was needed because FACS-sorted repertoires could contain abundant contaminating clonotypes from the bulk population. A small fraction of clonotypes appeared in both the CD4 and CD8 compartments, likely as a result of convergent recombination. Compared with the primary T-cell response, the secondary T-cell response was weaker but faster, peaking on day 5 rather than day 15.

The CDR3 runs 15 amino acids, cysteine and phenylalanine included. The sequence is cut down to CDR3 DNA, 45 bases in frame from base 1. V sheds 4 bases and J sheds 4 bases, leaving 13 bases between their ends. The sequence derives from a man aged 25-45 years who received the YFV17D yellow fever vaccine. The rearranged segments are TRBV12-3 or TRBV12-4 and TRBJ2-2; no confident D gene assignment can be made. This specimen consisted of PBMCs, obtained on the day of the yellow fever booster vaccination. The base sequence is TGTGCCAGCAGTTCCCCGTCGCGGACCACCGGGGAGCTGTTTTTT. Its product reads: CASSSPSRTTGELFF.